Listed below are T cell receptor beta chains from one sample, sequenced in a study of radiation and T cells in renal cell carcinoma. The assay was immunoSEQ multiplex PCR, and TCRdb's table has in-frame clones only and misses some. Seen here are about 150,000 clones, over 80% observed once, and the top ten hold about an eighth. Sequenced here: blood, sampled from a patient whose treatment included radiotherapy and nephrectomy. Source of these receptors: a woman aged 50 to 60 with renal cell carcinoma. CDR3s include the opening cysteine and the closing phenylalanine or tryptophan. D genes are given only for firm matches.

v_call	d_call	j_call	cdr3_aa
TRBV5-6	.	TRBJ1-2	CASSVVWGPRYGYTF
TRBV19	TRBD1	TRBJ1-2	CASSIDLTGPYGYTF
TRBV10-1	.	TRBJ2-7	CASSRRQCPVNYEQYF
TRBV5-6	.	TRBJ1-1	CASSLAGNTEAFF
TRBV11-1	.	TRBJ1-4	CASSPSGTNEKLFF
TRBV4-1	.	TRBJ2-2	CASRREVGTYTGELFF
TRBV15	.	TRBJ1-4	CATRKGTPNEKLFF
TRBV6-1	TRBD2	TRBJ2-7	CASRVNRGGKDEQYF
TRBV9	TRBD2	TRBJ2-7	CASSVASGGAYEQYF
TRBV6-5	.	TRBJ2-4	CASSIAYAKNIQYF
TRBV7-3	.	TRBJ2-3	CASSFTGLGTDTQYF
TRBV28	TRBD1	TRBJ2-2	CASSLTGDRTGELFF